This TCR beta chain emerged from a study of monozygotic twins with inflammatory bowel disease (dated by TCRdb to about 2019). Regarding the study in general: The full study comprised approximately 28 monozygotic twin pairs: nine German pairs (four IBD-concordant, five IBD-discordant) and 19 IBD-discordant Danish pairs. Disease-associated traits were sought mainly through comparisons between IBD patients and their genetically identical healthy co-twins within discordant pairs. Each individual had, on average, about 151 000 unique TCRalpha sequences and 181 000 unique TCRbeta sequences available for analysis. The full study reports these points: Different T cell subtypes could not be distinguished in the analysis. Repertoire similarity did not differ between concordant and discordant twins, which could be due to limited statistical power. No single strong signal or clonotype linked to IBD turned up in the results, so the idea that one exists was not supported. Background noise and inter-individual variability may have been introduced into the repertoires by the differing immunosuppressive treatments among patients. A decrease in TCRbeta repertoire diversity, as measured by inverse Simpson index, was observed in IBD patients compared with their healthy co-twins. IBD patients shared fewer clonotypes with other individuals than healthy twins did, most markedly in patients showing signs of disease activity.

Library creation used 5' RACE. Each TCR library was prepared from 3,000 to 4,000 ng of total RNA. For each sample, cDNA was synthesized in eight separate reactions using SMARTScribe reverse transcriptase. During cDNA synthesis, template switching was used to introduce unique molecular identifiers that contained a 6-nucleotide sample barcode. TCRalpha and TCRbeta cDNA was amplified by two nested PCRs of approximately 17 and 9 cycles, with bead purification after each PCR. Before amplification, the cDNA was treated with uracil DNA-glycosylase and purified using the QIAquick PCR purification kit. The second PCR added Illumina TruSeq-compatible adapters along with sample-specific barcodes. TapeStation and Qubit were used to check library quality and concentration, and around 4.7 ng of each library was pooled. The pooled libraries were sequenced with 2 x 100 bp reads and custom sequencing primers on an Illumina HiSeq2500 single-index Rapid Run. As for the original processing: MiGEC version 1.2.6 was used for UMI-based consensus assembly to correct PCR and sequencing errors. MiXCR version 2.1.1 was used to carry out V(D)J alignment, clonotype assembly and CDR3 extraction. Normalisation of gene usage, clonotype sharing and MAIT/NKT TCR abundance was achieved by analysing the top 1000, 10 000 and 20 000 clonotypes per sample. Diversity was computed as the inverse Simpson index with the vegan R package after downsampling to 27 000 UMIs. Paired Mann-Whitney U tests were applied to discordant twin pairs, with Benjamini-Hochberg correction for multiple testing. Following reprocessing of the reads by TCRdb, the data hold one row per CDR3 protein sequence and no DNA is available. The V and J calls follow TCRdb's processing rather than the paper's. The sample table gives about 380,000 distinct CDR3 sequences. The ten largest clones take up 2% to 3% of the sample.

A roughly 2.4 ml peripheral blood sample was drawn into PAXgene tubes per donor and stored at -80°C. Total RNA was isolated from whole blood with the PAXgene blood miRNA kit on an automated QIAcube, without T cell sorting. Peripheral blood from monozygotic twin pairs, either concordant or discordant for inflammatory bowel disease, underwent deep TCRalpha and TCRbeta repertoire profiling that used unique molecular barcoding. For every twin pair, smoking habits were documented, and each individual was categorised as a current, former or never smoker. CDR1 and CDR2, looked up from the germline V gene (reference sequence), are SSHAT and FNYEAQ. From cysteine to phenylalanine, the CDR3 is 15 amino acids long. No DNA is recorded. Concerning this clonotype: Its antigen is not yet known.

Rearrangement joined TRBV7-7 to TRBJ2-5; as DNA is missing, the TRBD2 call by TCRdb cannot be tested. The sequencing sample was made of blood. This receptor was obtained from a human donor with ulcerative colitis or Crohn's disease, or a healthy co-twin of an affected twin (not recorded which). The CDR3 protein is CASSSNAGTSGTQYF.